A single sample is the source of the 30 T cell receptor beta chains below, sequenced in a study of blood T cell repertoires in COVID-19. Libraries were prepared by immunoSEQ multiplex PCR; TCRdb keeps only in-frame clonotypes and omits some of them. The table lists about 170,000 clones, just under 85% of them singletons. The sequenced sample was peripheral blood. All receptors come from a woman older than 75 with COVID-19, enrolled during active disease.

The chain links TRBV5-4 to TRBJ2-1; 15 positions agree with TRBD2. With V trimmed by 0 bases and J by 7 bases, 2 bases remained unmatched. CDR1 and CDR2 from the germline V gene are SGHNT and YYREEE (reference sequence). The CDR3 contains 16 residues. In DNA, the CDR3 is TGTGCCAGCAGCTTGGGAGGACTAGCGGGGGGGAATGAGCAGTTCTTC. Translated: CASSLGGLAGGNEQFF.

CDR3 bases: TGTGCCAGCAGCTCGGACCGACAGGGAAACATTCAGTACTTC. This codes for CASSSDRQGNIQYF. The J gene is TRBJ2-4, the V gene TRBV7-9; 7 bases align to TRBD1. The CDR3 consists of 14 residues. Germline CDR1 is SEHNR and CDR2 is FQNEAQ (reference sequence). Trimming took 4 bases from V and 6 from J; bases not matched to a gene: 6.

This sequence joins TRBV5-4 and TRBJ1-1; D call uncertain. CDR1 and CDR2 (germline): SGHNT, YYREEE (reference sequence). The CDR3 is 16 residues long. The V end was cut by 4 bases, the J end by 1 base, with 17 bases between. The CDR3 region is CASSPSLGGRNTEAFF. Here the CDR3 DNA reads TGTGCCAGCAGCCCGAGTCTGGGAGGAAGGAACACTGAAGCTTTCTTT.

The chain is built from TRBV3-1 (or the pseudogene TRBV3-2) and TRBJ1-5, with D possibly matching TRBD1 (6 bases). V gave up 1 base and J gave up 3 bases, with 7 bases separating them. CDR1 and CDR2 from the germline V gene are LGHDT and YNNKEL (reference sequence). The CDR3 is 14 residues long. For the CDR3, the DNA is TGTGCCAGCAGCCAAGGACAGGCCAATCAGCCCCAGCATTTT. Protein sequence: CASSQGQANQPQHF.

Only one count was recorded for this clone. The genes are TRBV2 and TRBJ2-2, with D unresolved. Trimming left V 7 bases short and J 4 bases short, with 10 bases between. CDR1 is SNHLY and CDR2 is FYNNEI in the germline V gene. The length of the CDR3 is 13 residues. This chain's CDR3 is CASTAGVTGELFF. The CDR3 DNA follows: TGTGCCAGCACGGCAGGCGTCACCGGGGAGCTGTTTTTT.

The table lists this clone with a few counts. V is TRBV11-2 and J is TRBJ2-1; TRBD2 is a possible D gene (6 bases). Germline V gene lookup returns CDR1 SGHAT and CDR2 FQNNGV. Trimming cost V 0 bases and J 6 bases, with 15 bases left between them. This CDR3 contains 16 residues. The CDR3 loop is CASSLERLVSGNEQFF. The CDR3 bases are TGTGCCAGCAGCTTAGAAAGACTAGTCTCCGGCAATGAGCAGTTCTTC. Based on the CDR3 plus reference TRBV11-2 and TRBJ2-1, the full variable domain is EAGVAQSPRYKIIEKRQSVAFWCNPISGHATLYWYQQILGQGPKLLIQFQNNGVVDDSQLPKDRFSAERLKGVDSTLKIQPAKLEDSAVYLCASSLERLVSGNEQFFGPGTRLTVL.

The chain carries TRBV3-1 (or the pseudogene TRBV3-2) and TRBJ1-4; D remains unclear. Germline V gene lookup returns CDR1 LGHDT and CDR2 YNNKEL (reference sequence). V lost 6 bases and J 0 bases, leaving 11 bases between the germline ends. The CDR3 runs 15 residues. The CDR3 protein is CASRTHSATNEKLFF. CDR3 in DNA: TGTGCCAGCAGGACACACAGTGCAACTAATGAAAAACTGTTTTTT.

The rearrangement joins TRBV11-3 to TRBJ2-5; 14 nucleotides match TRBD2. V lost 5 bases and J lost 4; bases outside the gene matches: 6. This CDR3 is 16 amino acids long. Per the germline V gene, CDR1 is SGHNT and CDR2 is YENEEA. DNA for the CDR3: TGTGCCAGCAGCCCTGGACTAGCGGGGGGCGGAGAGACCCAGTACTTC. Encoded protein: CASSPGLAGGGETQYF.

The chain employs TRBV13 and TRBJ2-1, with D maybe TRBD2 (6 bases). CDR1 and CDR2 from the germline V gene are PRHDT and FYEKMQ (reference sequence). CDR3 size: 11 residues. Trimming took 5 bases from V and 8 from J, leaving 7 bases between them. CDR3 residues: CASSRGYEQFF. Here the CDR3 DNA reads TGTGCCAGCAGCCGGGGGTATGAGCAGTTCTTC. Full variable domain (missing parts from reference TRBV13 and TRBJ2-1): AAGVIQSPRHLIKEKRETATLKCYPIPRHDTVYWYQQGPGQDPQFLISFYEKMQSDKGSIPDRFSAQQFSDYHSELNMSSLELGDSALYFCASSRGYEQFFGPGTRLTVL.

The chain recombines TRBV2 with TRBJ1-6, with a tentative D call TRBD1 (5 bases). The V and J ends lost 3 bases and 7 bases respectively, with 10 bases between them. From germline, CDR1 is SNHLY and CDR2 FYNNEI. The CDR3 runs 14 residues. The CDR3 DNA follows: TGTGCCAGCAGTGATTGGGGGGAAAATTCACCCCTCCACTTT. Its translation is CASSDWGENSPLHF.

The rearrangement joins TRBV7-2 to TRBJ2-1; TRBD2 agrees at 7 bases. Germline trimming cut 1 base from V and 8 bases from J; bases unmatched to any gene: 5. Germline V gene sequence: CDR1 SGHTA, CDR2 FQGNSA. CDR3 length: 14 amino acids. DNA for the CDR3: TGTGCCAGCAGCTTAGGGGAGGGCCCCCATGAGCAGTTCTTC. Translating gives CASSLGEGPHEQFF.

CDR3 loop: CASRSHGYTF. DNA of the CDR3: TGTGCCAGTAGGAGCCATGGCTACACCTTC. The J gene is TRBJ1-2, the V gene TRBV19; D ambiguous. Trimming took off 6 bases at V and 6 bases at J, with 5 bases between the two ends. The CDR3 consists of 10 residues. CDR1 and CDR2 from the germline V gene are LNHDA and SQIVND (reference sequence).

The V gene is TRBV10-3, the J gene TRBJ1-5; no clear D. The germline CDR1 and CDR2 sequences are ENHRY and SYGVKD. Deletions cut 7 bases from V and 7 bases from J, with 14 bases between. The CDR3 covers 13 residues. This CDR3 is CAINGEEGQPQHF. CDR3 DNA sequence: TGTGCCATCAATGGGGAGGAAGGACAGCCCCAGCATTTT.

This clone has a single count. V gene TRBV19 combines with J gene TRBJ1-1; unclear D gene. Germline V gene sequence: CDR1 LNHDA, CDR2 SQIVND (reference sequence). The length of the CDR3 is 15 residues. Trimming took 3 bases from V and 4 from J, leaving 15 bases between them. CDR3: CASSIGSEVATEAFF. The CDR3 DNA is TGTGCCAGTAGTATCGGATCGGAGGTGGCCACTGAAGCTTTCTTT.

The genes are TRBV18 and TRBJ2-7; possibly TRBD1 for D (6 bases). The CDR3 extends over 12 amino acids. Germline lookup yields CDR1 KGHSH and CDR2 LQKENI. V lost 3 bases to trimming and J lost 3 bases, with 6 bases between them. The CDR3 DNA sequence: TGTGCCAGCTCACCGGACAGCTACGAGCAGTACTTC. Translated: CASSPDSYEQYF.

This clone has only a few counts. The chain combines TRBV2 with TRBJ1-2, with TRBD1 as a possible D gene (6 bases). Germline-derived CDR1 and CDR2 are SNHLY and FYNNEI. V was shortened by 7 bases and J by 1 base, with 7 bases between the two germline ends. The length of the CDR3 is 12 residues. This CDR3 is CASTDSNYGYTF. DNA for the CDR3: TGTGCCAGCACGGACAGTAACTATGGCTACACCTTC. Full variable domain (outside the CDR3, taken from reference TRBV2 and TRBJ1-2): EPEVTQTPSHQVTQMGQEVILRCVPISNHLYFYWYRQILGQKVEFLVSFYNNEISEKSEIFDDQFSVERPDGSNFTLKIRSTKLEDSAMYFCASTDSNYGYTFGSGTRLTVV.

The chain uses TRBV29-1 and TRBJ2-3; D not certain. CDR1 is SQVTM, CDR2 ANQGSEA, per germline. V gave up 3 bases and J gave up 4 bases, with 8 bases separating them. The CDR3 sequence is 12 residues long. CDR3 loop: CSVDLGPDTQYF. The CDR3 DNA reads as TGCAGCGTTGACTTGGGCCCAGATACGCAGTATTTT.

The chain carries TRBV9 and TRBJ2-2, with 13 positions matching TRBD2. The CDR3 consists of 16 residues. Germline V gene lookup returns CDR1 SGDLS and CDR2 YYNGEE. V lost 4 bases and J lost 8; bases outside the gene matches: 8. Here the CDR3 reads CASSPGTSGINGELFF. Here the CDR3 DNA reads TGTGCCAGCAGCCCAGGGACTAGCGGGATTAATGGGGAGCTGTTTTTT.

Concerning this clone itself: An end of the junction differs from the germline gene, which may be a read error. The chain recombines TRBV7-7 with TRBJ1-3; D might be TRBD1 (5 bases). This CDR3 has 17 amino acids. Germline lookup yields CDR1 SSHAT and CDR2 FNYEAQ (reference sequence). In nucleotides, the CDR3 is TGTGCTAGCAGCTTAGCGGCCGGAAGGGGCTCTGGAAACACCATATATTTT. Protein product: CASSLAAGRGSGNTIYF.

The chain carries TRBV3-1 (or the pseudogene TRBV3-2) and TRBJ2-7; TRBD2 matches 10 bases. The junction had 4 bases not matched to a gene; V was cut back by 8 bases and J by 3 bases. There are 13 residues in the CDR3. CDR1 and CDR2 (germline): LGHDT, YNNKEL (reference sequence). The CDR3 sequence: CASSGLAVYEQYF. The CDR3 DNA sequence: TGTGCCAGCTCAGGACTAGCGGTCTACGAGCAGTACTTC.

The rearrangement joins TRBV9 to TRBJ1-3; possibly TRBD1 for D (6 bases). This CDR3 is 16 amino acids long. Looked up from germline, CDR1 is SGDLS and CDR2 is YYNGEE. The V gene lost 4 bases and the J gene lost 0 bases, with 14 bases spanning the gap. CDR3 in DNA: TGTGCCAGCAGCTCACAGGGACACCTCTCTGGAAACACCATATATTTT. Protein: CASSSQGHLSGNTIYF.

The rearrangement links TRBV5-1 to TRBJ2-5, with TRBD2 matching over 7 bases. J gave up 4 bases and V 4 bases, and 10 bases lay outside the gene matches. This CDR3 has 15 residues. Germline V gene lookup returns CDR1 SGHRS and CDR2 YFSETQ. In DNA, the CDR3 is TGCGCCAGCAGCGGGGCCGACACGGGGGGAGAGACCCAGTACTTC. Protein: CASSGADTGGETQYF. Filled out from reference TRBV5-1 and TRBJ2-5, the complete variable domain reads KAGVTQTPRYLIKTRGQQVTLSCSPISGHRSVSWYQQTPGQGLQFLFEYFSETQRNKGNFPGRFSGRQFSNSRSEMNVSTLELGDSALYLCASSGADTGGETQYFGPGTRLLVL.

The chain links TRBV7-2 to TRBJ1-5; TRBD1 might be the D (5 bases). V lost 5 bases and J 6 bases, leaving 11 bases between the germline ends. Germline-derived CDR1 and CDR2 are SGHTA and FQGNSA. The CDR3 covers 13 residues. The CDR3 DNA reads TGTGCCAGCAGCGGCAGGGCCGGTCAGCCCCAGCATTTT. It is translated as CASSGRAGQPQHF.

The rearrangement joins TRBV4-1 to TRBJ2-3; D remains ambiguous. The germline V and J ends were trimmed by 0 bases and 2 bases, with 6 bases remaining between them. CDR1 and CDR2 from the germline V gene are MGHRA and YSYEKL. This CDR3 is 14 amino acids long. CDR3 protein: CASSQDSHTDTQYF. In DNA form, the CDR3 reads TGCGCCAGCAGCCAAGATAGCCACACAGATACGCAGTATTTT.

Concerning this clone: This could be a read error, since a much larger clone is one nucleotide away. This sample includes further DNA sequences coding for the same CDR3. The chain combines TRBV5-4 with TRBJ2-3; D gene unclear. V lost 4 bases and J 0 bases, leaving 3 bases between the germline ends. This CDR3 has 12 residues. The germline CDR1 and CDR2 sequences are SGHNT and YYREEE (reference sequence). CDR3 loop: CASSPSTDTQYF. The CDR3 bases are TGTGCCAGCAGCCCGAGCACAGATACGCAGTATTTT.

This clone was found a few times. This sequence joins TRBV6-6 and TRBJ1-6; 10 nucleotides agree with TRBD1. CDR3 length: 16 amino acids. Germline CDR1 MNHNY, CDR2 SVGAGI (reference sequence). V trimming: 2 bases; J trimming: 9 bases; junction bases outside the gene matches: 7. CDR3 sequence: CASSYPPGQGISPLHF. The DNA of the CDR3 is TGTGCCAGCAGTTACCCCCCGGGACAGGGGATTTCACCCCTCCACTTT.

The chain is built from TRBV28 and TRBJ2-2; tentative D call: TRBD1 (6 bases). Germline CDR1 is MDHEN and CDR2 is SYDVKM. Trimming removed 6 bases from V and 1 base from J, with 9 bases in between. The CDR3 runs 14 residues. The CDR3 DNA reads TGTGCCAGCAGGGGACAAAAGAACACCGGGGAGCTGTTTTTT. It is translated as CASRGQKNTGELFF.

The chain links TRBV12-3 or TRBV12-4 to TRBJ2-2, with a weak D call TRBD1 (6 bases). Deletions cut 3 bases from V and 7 bases from J, with 9 bases between. The CDR3 spans 13 residues. CDR3 bases: TGTGCCAGCAGTTTGGGGGCTGACGGGGAGCTGTTTTTT. Protein product: CASSLGADGELFF.

V gene TRBV27 combines with J gene TRBJ2-5; 8 bases fit TRBD2. V gave up 3 bases and J gave up 5 bases; unmatched junction bases: 8. The germline gives CDR1 MNHEY, CDR2 SMNVEV (reference sequence). The CDR3 is made up of 15 amino acids. DNA for the CDR3: TGTGCCAGCAGTTTCGGGGGGGCCATAGGTGAGACCCAGTACTTC. Translating it yields CASSFGGAIGETQYF.

The rearrangement uses TRBV7-2 and TRBJ2-3; unclear D gene. Germline CDR1 and CDR2: SGHTA and FQGNSA. The CDR3 consists of 13 residues. V shed 4 bases and J shed 4 bases, with 9 bases lying between them. CDR3 amino acids: CASSWVRPDTQYF. The CDR3 DNA reads as TGTGCCAGCAGCTGGGTGAGGCCAGATACGCAGTATTTT.